A single sample gave rise to the 5 T cell receptor beta chains below, sequenced in a study of shared T cell receptors in the human thymus. The data were produced by immunoSEQ multiplex PCR, yet TCRdb's version contains in-frame clones alone and is incomplete. The top ten hold about 0.0098% of the sample, which has 700,000 or so clones, approximately 83% seen once. The sample also formed part of further work on human thymus T cells.

Sequencing used thymocytes. The origin of the receptors is a girl less than two years old with a congenital heart defect.

The chain employs TRBV7-8 and TRBJ2-1; 9 positions agree with TRBD1. Germline V gene lookup returns CDR1 SGHVS and CDR2 FQNEAQ. The J segment lost 6 bases and the V segment lost 3 bases, leaving 18 bases of the junction unmatched. The CDR3 loop spans 19 amino acids. The CDR3 coding sequence is TGTGCCAGCAGCTTTAGGTCGGAGGAGGGGACAGGGAATAGCAATGAGCAGTTCTTC. Amino acid sequence: CASSFRSEEGTGNSNEQFF.

The chain employs TRBV5-1 and TRBJ1-2; TRBD1 agrees at 7 bases. Germline CDR1 is SGHRS and CDR2 is YFSETQ. The CDR3 is made up of 14 amino acids. The V and J ends lost 1 base and 3 bases, in that order; junction bases with no gene match: 3. The CDR3 loop is CASSLRGTDYGYTF. The CDR3 coding sequence is TGCGCCAGCAGCTTGCGGGGGACAGACTATGGCTACACCTTC. Full variable domain (remainder filled in from reference TRBV5-1 and TRBJ1-2): KAGVTQTPRYLIKTRGQQVTLSCSPISGHRSVSWYQQTPGQGLQFLFEYFSETQRNKGNFPGRFSGRQFSNSRSEMNVSTLELGDSALYLCASSLRGTDYGYTFGSGTRLTVV.

The chain couples TRBV25-1 to TRBJ1-2, with 8 bases lining up with TRBD1. The CDR3 is 17 amino acids. V shed 4 bases and J 3 bases; nucleotides not matched to a gene: 13. Germline CDR1 MGHDK, CDR2 SYGVNS. The CDR3 DNA sequence: TGTGCCAGCAGTGGCGTTACTATCCGGACAGGGTACTATGGCTACACCTTC. The encoded protein is CASSGVTIRTGYYGYTF.

The V call is TRBV7-2, the J call TRBJ2-5; D is possibly TRBD2 (5 bases). V was pared by 8 bases and J by 2 bases, with 15 bases between. The CDR3 runs to 14 residues. CDR1 SGHTA and CDR2 FQGNSA come from the germline V gene. CDR3 sequence: CASAGRGWQETQYF. As DNA, the CDR3 is TGTGCCAGCGCGGGTCGAGGATGGCAAGAGACCCAGTACTTC. Using reference TRBV7-2 and TRBJ2-5 for the parts outside the CDR3, the full variable domain is GAGVSQSPSNKVTEKGKDVELRCDPISGHTALYWYRQSLGQGLEFLIYFQGNSAPDKSGLPSDRFSAERTGGSVSTLTIQRTQQEDSAVYLCASAGRGWQETQYFGPGTRLLVL.

J is TRBJ2-7 and V is TRBV5-1; 8 nucleotides agree with TRBD1. Germline V gene data show CDR1 as SGHRS and CDR2 as YFSETQ. Unmatched junction bases numbered 13, after V lost 0 bases and J lost 5 bases. The CDR3 length is 17 residues. The CDR3 protein is CASSLGAERQGAHEQYF. CDR3 in DNA: TGCGCCAGCAGCTTGGGCGCGGAAAGGCAGGGGGCTCACGAGCAGTACTTC.